In this sample, the clone carrying this T cell receptor beta chain turned up a few times. No antigen is known for it. 13 Jbeta primers and 60 Vbeta primers were used for the PCR. Per the authors' pipeline: An analysis performed later counted roughly 80 million unique TCR beta chains (roughly 9.9 million of them shared). Profiled with immunoSEQ multiplex PCR; TCRdb holds only in-frame clones, not every one. The V and J calls and clone size come from that table; D and trimming were worked out from the DNA. This table has about 130,000 clones, roughly 68% appearing once. This sample was included in a study of cytomegalovirus exposure and HLA in healthy donors. Study-level background: Unique TCR beta sequences numbering 120 million or so came from approximately 180 million T cells in an earlier analysis. Study-level points and caveats: The classifier reportedly diagnosed cytomegalovirus status with high sensitivity and specificity. Within a later analysis, the majority of CMV-associated TCR beta chains appeared HLA-restricted.

The sequence was obtained from a woman aged 45-59 years in good health and CMV-seropositive. Specimen: PBMCs.

CDR3 region: CASSRGQANRNTEAFF. Written as DNA, the CDR3 is TGTGCCAGCAGCCGGGGACAGGCGAATCGGAACACTGAAGCTTTCTTT. The chain combines TRBV27 with TRBJ1-1, with TRBD1 matching 8 bases. This CDR3 spans 16 amino acids. Trimming removed 6 bases from V and 1 base from J; junction bases left unmatched: 10. CDR1 is MNHEY, CDR2 SMNVEV, per germline (reference sequence).